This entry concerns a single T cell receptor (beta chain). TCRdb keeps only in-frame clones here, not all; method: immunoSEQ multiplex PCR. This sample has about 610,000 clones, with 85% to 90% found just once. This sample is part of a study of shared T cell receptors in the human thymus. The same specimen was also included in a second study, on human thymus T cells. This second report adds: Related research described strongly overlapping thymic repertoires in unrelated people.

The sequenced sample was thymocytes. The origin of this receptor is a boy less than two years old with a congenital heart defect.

In nucleotides, the CDR3 is TGTGCCAGCAGTTACTCGATCGGGGGACAGGGTTGGGGCTACACCTTC. This codes for CASSYSIGGQGWGYTF. The rearrangement uses TRBV6-5 and TRBJ1-2; 9 bases fit TRBD1. Germline CDR1 MNHEY, CDR2 SVGAGI. This CDR3 comprises 16 residues. The ends lost 0 bases at V and 8 bases at J; junction bases unmatched: 10.